The clone carrying this T cell receptor beta chain was counted between two and nine times. The antigen is undetermined. Germline V gene data show CDR1 as DFQATT and CDR2 as SNEGSKA (reference sequence). CDR3 size: 15 residues. V lost 0 bases and J lost 1, with 12 bases in between. Preparation methods for the bulk TCR libraries were those previously described, with listed TCR primers. MiXCR was run by TCRdb on the PCR reads, yielding one entry per CDR3 protein. This sample has about 630,000 distinct CDR3 sequences; about 25% occur once, and the top ten carry 0.7% to 0.95%. Naive CD8 library inputs spanned roughly 18,000 to 1,000,000 sorted cells and 10%, 30% or 50% RNA. The data were taken from a study of molecular identifiers for immune sequencing clone quantification. Study in general: In replicates, RNA from roughly 21,000 or 96,000 naive CD8 cells was split five ways, four sequenced. Study observations and caveats: More than 97% of effector molecules, versus under 1% of naive-cell molecules, belonged to clones above 20 RNA copies.

The source of this sequence is a human donor in good health. Some libraries in this study had Jurkat cell RNA spiked in. The sequencing input was naive CD8+ T cells from blood, with Jurkat cell RNA spiked in. Subset: FACS-sorted CD8+CD4-CCR7+CD45RA+ naive T cells. This sequence joins TRBV20-1 and TRBJ1-1, with D perhaps matching TRBD1 (6 bases). CDR3 amino acids: CSARDLKTGNTEAFF. The CDR3 nucleotides are TGCAGTGCTAGAGATCTTAAGACAGGGAACACTGAAGCTTTCTTT.